The sequence of this T cell receptor (beta chain) was determined in a study of cytotoxic CD8 clonotypes in ibrutinib-treated CLL. The ends were cut back, 0 bases at V and 0 bases at J, with 9 bases in the middle. The CDR3 has 15 residues. CDR1 is MNHEY, CDR2 SVGAGI, per germline. Assay used: immunoSEQ multiplex PCR; TCRdb lists only in-frame clones, some missing. The sample has approximately 200,000 clones; 55% to 85% are singletons. Broader study findings: Baseline clonality exceeded age-matched healthy donors and tracked circulating CD8+ T-cell counts.

Comments on this clone: The antigen is undetermined.

The sample consisted of PBMCs, taken after 24 months of ibrutinib treatment. This TCR was sampled from a human donor with chronic lymphocytic leukemia. This rearrangement joins TRBV6-5 to TRBJ2-7, with D perhaps matching TRBD1 (6 bases). CDR3 in DNA: TGTGCCAGCAGTTACTCCGGGACAAACTCCTACGAGCAGTACTTC. Translating gives CASSYSGTNSYEQYF.